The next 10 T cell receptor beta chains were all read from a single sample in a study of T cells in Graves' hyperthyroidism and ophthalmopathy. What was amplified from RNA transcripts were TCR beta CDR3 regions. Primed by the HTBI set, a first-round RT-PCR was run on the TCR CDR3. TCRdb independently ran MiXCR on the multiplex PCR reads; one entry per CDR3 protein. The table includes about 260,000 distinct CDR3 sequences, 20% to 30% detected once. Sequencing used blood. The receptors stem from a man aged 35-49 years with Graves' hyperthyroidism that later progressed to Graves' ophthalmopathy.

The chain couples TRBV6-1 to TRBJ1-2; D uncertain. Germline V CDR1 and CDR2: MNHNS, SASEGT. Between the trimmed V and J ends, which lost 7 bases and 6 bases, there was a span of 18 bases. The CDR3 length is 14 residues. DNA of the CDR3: TGTGCCAGCACTAACCCCCAGGTTTACGATGGCTACACCTTC. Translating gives CASTNPQVYDGYTF.

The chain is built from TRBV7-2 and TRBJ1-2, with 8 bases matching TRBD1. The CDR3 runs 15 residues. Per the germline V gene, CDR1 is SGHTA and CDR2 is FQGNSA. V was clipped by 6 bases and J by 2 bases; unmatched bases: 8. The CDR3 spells CASSPPGQDNYGYTF. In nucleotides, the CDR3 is TGTGCCAGCAGTCCGCCGGGACAGGACAACTATGGCTACACCTTC.

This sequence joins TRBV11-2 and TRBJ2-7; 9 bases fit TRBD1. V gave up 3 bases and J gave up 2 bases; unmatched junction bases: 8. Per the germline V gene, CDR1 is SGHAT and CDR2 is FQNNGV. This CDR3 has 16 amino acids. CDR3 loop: CASSFPQGASTYEQYF. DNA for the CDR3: TGTGCCAGCAGCTTTCCACAGGGGGCCTCCACCTACGAGCAGTACTTC.

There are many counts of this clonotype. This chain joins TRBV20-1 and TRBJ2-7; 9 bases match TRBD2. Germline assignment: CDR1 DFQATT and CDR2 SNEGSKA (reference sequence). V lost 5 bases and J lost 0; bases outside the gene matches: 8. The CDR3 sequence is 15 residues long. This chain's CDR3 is CSAPSGLASSYEQYF. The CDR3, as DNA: TGCAGTGCTCCCTCAGGACTAGCGTCCTCCTACGAGCAGTACTTC.

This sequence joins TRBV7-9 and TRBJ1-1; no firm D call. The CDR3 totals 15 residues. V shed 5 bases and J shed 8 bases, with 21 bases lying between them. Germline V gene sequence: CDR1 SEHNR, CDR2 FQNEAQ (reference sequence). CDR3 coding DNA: TGTGCCAGCAGCCTAATGGAGGGAAGTCTCTCCGAAGCTTTCTTT. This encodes CASSLMEGSLSEAFF.

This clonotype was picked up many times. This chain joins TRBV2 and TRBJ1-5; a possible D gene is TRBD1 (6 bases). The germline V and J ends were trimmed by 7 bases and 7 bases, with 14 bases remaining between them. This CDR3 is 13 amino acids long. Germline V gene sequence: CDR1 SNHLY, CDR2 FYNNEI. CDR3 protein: CASTLQGNQPQHF. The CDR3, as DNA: TGTGCCAGCACCCTCCAGGGGAACCAGCCCCAGCATTTT.

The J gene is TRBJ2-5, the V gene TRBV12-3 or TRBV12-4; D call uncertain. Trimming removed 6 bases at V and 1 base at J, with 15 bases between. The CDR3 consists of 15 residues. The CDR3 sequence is CASSLYSDAQETQYF. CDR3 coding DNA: TGTGCCAGCAGCCTGTACTCTGACGCCCAAGAGACCCAGTACTTC.

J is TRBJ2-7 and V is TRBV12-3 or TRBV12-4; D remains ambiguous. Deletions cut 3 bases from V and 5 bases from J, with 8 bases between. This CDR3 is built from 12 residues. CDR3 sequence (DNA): TGTGCCAGCAGTTTTTGGGTGAACGAGCAGTACTTC. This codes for CASSFWVNEQYF.

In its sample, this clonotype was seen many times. The CDR3 is CASTGTGGGVGNQPQHF. Written as DNA, the CDR3 is TGTGCCAGCACCGGGACAGGGGGCGGAGTAGGCAATCAGCCCCAGCATTTT. V usage is TRBV2 and J usage is TRBJ1-5, with TRBD1 matching over 12 bases. The CDR3 runs to 17 residues. Trimming at V came to 7 bases and at J to 2 bases, leaving 9 bases not matched to a gene. Per germline, CDR1 SNHLY and CDR2 FYNNEI. The full variable domain, rest sourced from reference TRBV2 and TRBJ1-5, is EPEVTQTPSHQVTQMGQEVILRCVPISNHLYFYWYRQILGQKVEFLVSFYNNEISEKSEIFDDQFSVERPDGSNFTLKIRSTKLEDSAMYFCASTGTGGGVGNQPQHFGDGTRLSIL.

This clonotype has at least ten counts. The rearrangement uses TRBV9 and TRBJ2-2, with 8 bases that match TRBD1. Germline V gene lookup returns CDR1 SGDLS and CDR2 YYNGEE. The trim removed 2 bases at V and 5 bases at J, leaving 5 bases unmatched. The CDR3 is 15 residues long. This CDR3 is CASSVYQGATGELFF. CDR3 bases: TGTGCCAGCAGCGTGTATCAGGGGGCTACCGGGGAGCTGTTTTTT.